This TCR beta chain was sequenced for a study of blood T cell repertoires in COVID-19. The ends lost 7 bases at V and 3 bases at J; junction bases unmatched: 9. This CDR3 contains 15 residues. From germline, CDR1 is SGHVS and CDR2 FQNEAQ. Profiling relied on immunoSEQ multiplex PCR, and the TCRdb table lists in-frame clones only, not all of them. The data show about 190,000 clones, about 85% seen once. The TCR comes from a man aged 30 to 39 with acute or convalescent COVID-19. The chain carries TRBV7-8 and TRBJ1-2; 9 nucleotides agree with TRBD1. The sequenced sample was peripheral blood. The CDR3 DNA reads TGTGCCAGCAAGCTTACGGGACAGGGATACTATGGCTACACCTTC. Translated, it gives CASKLTGQGYYGYTF.